This T cell receptor beta chain was identified during a study of cytomegalovirus exposure and HLA in healthy donors. Study results and limitations: Listed as cytomegalovirus-associated were 150 or so TCR beta chains. Across donors, most TCRs were seen rarely, yet some public ones were widespread. Accounts indicate the classifier identified cytomegalovirus status with strong specificity and sensitivity.

To note about this clone: The antigen remains undetermined.

Profiling relied on immunoSEQ multiplex PCR, and the TCRdb table lists in-frame clones only, not all of them. The sample contains roughly 68,000 clones, about 96% of which appear only once. The donors were in the approximately 130-subject validation cohort, distinct from the approximately 700-subject first cohort. The junction had 5 bases not matched to a gene; V was cut back by 4 bases and J by 3 bases. Germline loops: CDR1 SGHAT, CDR2 FQNNGV. The CDR3 totals 14 residues. The receptor was isolated from a young man in good health and CMV-seronegative. The sample was PBMCs. The V call is TRBV11-2, the J call TRBJ1-2; 7 positions match TRBD1. This chain's CDR3 is CASSYRQGDYGYTF. CDR3 in DNA: TGTGCCAGCAGCTATCGACAGGGCGACTATGGCTACACCTTC.